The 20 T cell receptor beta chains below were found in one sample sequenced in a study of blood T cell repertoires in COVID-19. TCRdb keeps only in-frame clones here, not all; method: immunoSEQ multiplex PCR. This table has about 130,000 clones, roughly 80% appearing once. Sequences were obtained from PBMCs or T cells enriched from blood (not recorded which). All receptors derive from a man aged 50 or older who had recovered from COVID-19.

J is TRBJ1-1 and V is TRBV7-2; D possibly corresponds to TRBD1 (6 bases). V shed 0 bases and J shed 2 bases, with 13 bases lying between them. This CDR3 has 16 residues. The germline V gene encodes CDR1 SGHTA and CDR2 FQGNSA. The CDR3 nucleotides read TGTGCCAGCAGCTTAGCGCCATTGGGGGCCAACACTGAAGCTTTCTTT. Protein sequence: CASSLAPLGANTEAFF.

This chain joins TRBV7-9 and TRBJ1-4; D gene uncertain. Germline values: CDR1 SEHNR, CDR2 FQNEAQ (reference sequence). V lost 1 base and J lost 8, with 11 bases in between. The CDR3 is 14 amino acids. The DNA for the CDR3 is TGTGCCAGCAGCTTAGGGCCTTTGCGGGAAAAACTGTTTTTT. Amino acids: CASSLGPLREKLFF.

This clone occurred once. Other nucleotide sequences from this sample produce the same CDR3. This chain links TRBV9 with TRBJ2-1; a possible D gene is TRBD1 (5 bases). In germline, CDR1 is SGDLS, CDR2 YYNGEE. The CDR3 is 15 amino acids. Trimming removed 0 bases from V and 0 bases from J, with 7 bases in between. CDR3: CASSVGQGSYNEQFF. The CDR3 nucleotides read TGTGCCAGCAGCGTAGGTCAGGGCTCCTACAATGAGCAGTTCTTC.

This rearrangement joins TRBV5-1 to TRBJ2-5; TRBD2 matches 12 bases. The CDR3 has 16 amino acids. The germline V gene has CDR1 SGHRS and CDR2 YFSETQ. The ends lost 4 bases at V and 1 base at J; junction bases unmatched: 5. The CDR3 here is CASSPTSGGIQETQYF. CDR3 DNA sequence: TGCGCCAGCAGCCCAACTAGCGGGGGGATCCAAGAGACCCAGTACTTC.

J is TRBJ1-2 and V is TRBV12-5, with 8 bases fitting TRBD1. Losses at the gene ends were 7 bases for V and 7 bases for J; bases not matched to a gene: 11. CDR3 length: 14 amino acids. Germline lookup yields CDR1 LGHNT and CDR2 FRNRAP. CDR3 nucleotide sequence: TGTGCTAGTGCTCTTGCAGGGGGCGCGGGTGGCTACACCTTC. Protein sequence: CASALAGGAGGYTF.

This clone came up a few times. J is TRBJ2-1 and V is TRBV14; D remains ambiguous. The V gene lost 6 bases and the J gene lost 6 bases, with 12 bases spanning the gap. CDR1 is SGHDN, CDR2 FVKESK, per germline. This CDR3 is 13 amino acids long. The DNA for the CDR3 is TGTGCCAGCAGAACCCGAAATAGCAATGAGCAGTTCTTC. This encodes CASRTRNSNEQFF.

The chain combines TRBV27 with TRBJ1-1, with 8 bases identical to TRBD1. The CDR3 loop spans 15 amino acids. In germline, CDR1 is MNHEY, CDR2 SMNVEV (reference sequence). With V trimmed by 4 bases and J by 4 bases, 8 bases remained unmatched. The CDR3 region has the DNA TGTGCCAGCAGTTATTCCGTAACAGGGGGCACTGAAGCTTTCTTT. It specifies CASSYSVTGGTEAFF.

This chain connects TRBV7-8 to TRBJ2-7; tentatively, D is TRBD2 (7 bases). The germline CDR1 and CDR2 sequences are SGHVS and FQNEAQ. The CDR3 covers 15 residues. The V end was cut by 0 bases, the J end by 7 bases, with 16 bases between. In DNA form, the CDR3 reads TGTGCCAGCAGCTTAGCGGGGGGGCCCTCCTTGGAGCAGTACTTC. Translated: CASSLAGGPSLEQYF.

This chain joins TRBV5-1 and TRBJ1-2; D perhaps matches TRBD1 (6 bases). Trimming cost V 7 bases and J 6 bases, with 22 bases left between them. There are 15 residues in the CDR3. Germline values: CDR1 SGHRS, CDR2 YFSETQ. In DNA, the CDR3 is TGCGCCAGCCGCTCCACGGACAGCCTCCCGGATGGCTACACCTTC. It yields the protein CASRSTDSLPDGYTF. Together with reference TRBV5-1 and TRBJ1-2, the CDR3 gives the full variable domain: KAGVTQTPRYLIKTRGQQVTLSCSPISGHRSVSWYQQTPGQGLQFLFEYFSETQRNKGNFPGRFSGRQFSNSRSEMNVSTLELGDSALYLCASRSTDSLPDGYTFGSGTRLTVV.

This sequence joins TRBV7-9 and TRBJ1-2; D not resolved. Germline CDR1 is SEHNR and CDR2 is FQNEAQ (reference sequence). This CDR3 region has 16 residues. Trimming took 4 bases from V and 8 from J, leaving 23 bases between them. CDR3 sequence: CASSSLPTGYYYGYTF. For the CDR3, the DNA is TGTGCCAGCAGCTCCCTTCCGACGGGTTACTATTACGGCTACACCTTC. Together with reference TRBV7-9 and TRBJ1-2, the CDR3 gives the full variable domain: DTGVSQNPRHKITKRGQNVTFRCDPISEHNRLYWYRQTLGQGPEFLTYFQNEAQLEKSRLLSDRFSAERPKGSFSTLEIQRTEQGDSAMYLCASSSLPTGYYYGYTFGSGTRLTVV.

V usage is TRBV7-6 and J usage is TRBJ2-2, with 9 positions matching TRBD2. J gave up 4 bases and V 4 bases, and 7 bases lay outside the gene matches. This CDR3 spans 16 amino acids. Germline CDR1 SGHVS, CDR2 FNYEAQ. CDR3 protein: CASSSEGLAFTGELFF. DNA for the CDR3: TGTGCCAGCAGCTCCGAGGGACTAGCCTTCACCGGGGAGCTGTTTTTT.

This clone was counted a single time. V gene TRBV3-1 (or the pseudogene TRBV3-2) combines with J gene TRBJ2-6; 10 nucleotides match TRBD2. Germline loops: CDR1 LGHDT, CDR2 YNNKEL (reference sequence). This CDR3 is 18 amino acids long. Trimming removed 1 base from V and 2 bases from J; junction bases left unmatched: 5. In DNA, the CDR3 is TGTGCCAGCAGCCAAGGGCCAGCGGGGGGGGCTGGGGCCAACGTCCTGACTTTC. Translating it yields CASSQGPAGGAGANVLTF.

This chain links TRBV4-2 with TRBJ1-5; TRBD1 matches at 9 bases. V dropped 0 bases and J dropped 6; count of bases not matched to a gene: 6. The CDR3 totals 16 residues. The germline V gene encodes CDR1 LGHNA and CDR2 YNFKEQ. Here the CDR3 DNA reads TGTGCCAGCAGCCAAGATGTGGGACAGGGTTTTCAGCCCCAGCATTTT. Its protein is CASSQDVGQGFQPQHF.

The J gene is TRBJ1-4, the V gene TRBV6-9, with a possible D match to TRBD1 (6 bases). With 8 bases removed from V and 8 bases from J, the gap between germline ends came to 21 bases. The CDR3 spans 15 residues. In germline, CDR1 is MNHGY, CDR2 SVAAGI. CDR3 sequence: CASPRGTGSKEKLFF. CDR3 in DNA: TGTGCCAGCCCTCGAGGCACAGGGAGTAAAGAAAAACTGTTTTTT.

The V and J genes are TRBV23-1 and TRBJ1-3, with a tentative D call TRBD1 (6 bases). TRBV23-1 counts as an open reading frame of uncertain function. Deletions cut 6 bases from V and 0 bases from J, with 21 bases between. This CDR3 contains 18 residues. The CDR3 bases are TGCGCCAGCAGCAGTCAGGTAGCAGGGGCAAACTCTGGAAACACCATATATTTT. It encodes CASSSQVAGANSGNTIYF.

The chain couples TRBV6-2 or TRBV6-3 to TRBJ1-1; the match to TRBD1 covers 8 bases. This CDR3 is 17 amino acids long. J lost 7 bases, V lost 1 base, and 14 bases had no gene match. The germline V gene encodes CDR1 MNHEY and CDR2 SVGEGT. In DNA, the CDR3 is TGTGCCAGCAGTTACTTTCGGACAGGGATTTTATGGCGTGAAGCTTTCTTT. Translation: CASSYFRTGILWREAFF.

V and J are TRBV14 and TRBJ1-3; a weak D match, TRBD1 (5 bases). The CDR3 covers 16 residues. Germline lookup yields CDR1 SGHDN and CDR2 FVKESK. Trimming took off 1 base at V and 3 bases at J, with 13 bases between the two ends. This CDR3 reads CASSQVRQLGGNTIYF. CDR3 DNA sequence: TGTGCCAGCAGCCAAGTAAGACAGCTAGGTGGAAACACCATATATTTT.

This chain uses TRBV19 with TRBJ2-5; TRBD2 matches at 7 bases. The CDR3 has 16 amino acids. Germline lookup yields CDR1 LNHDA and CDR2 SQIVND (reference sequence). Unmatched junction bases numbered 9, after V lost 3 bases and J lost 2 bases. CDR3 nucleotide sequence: TGTGCCAGTAGTATCCACGTCCAAGCGGGGCAAGAGACCCAGTACTTC. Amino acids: CASSIHVQAGQETQYF.

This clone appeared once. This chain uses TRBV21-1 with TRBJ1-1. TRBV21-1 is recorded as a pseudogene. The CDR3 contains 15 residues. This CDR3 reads CASSKCFGERTEAFF. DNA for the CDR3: TGTGCCAGCAGCAAATGCTTTGGGGAGAGGACTGAAGCTTTCTTT.

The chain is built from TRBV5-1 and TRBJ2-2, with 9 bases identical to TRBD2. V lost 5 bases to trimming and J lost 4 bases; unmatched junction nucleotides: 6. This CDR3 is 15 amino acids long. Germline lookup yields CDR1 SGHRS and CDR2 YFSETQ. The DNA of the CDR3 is TGCGCCAGCAGTCTCATAGCGGGGGTCACCGGGGAGCTGTTTTTT. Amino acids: CASSLIAGVTGELFF.